The 27 T cell receptor beta chains reported below all come from one sample, sequenced in a study of blood T cell repertoires in COVID-19. The protocol was immunoSEQ multiplex PCR, while the TCRdb copy is restricted to in-frame clones and leaves out a portion. The sample consists of around 400,000 clones, over 75% of them appearing once. Sample: peripheral blood. The origin of the receptors is a woman aged 60-70 years with COVID-19, enrolled during active disease.

The table lists this clone with a count of one. V usage is TRBV3-1 (or the pseudogene TRBV3-2) and J usage is TRBJ1-5; TRBD1 aligns across 7 bases. This CDR3 has 14 residues. The germline V gene has CDR1 LGHDT and CDR2 YNNKEL (reference sequence). The junction had 7 bases not matched to a gene; V was cut back by 4 bases and J by 7 bases. The CDR3 sequence is CASSLGQAGQPQHF. Written as DNA, the CDR3 is TGTGCCAGCAGCCTCGGACAGGCGGGACAGCCCCAGCATTTT.

This chain joins TRBV7-9 and TRBJ2-5; 11 bases match TRBD2. The germline CDR1 and CDR2 sequences are SEHNR and FQNEAQ (reference sequence). This CDR3 contains 14 residues. The J segment lost 5 bases and the V segment lost 5 bases, leaving 4 bases of the junction unmatched. The CDR3 region is CASSPGLAVETQYF. The CDR3 DNA is TGTGCCAGCAGCCCGGGACTAGCGGTTGAGACCCAGTACTTC. Variable domain in full (rest from reference TRBV7-9 and TRBJ2-5): DTGVSQNPRHKITKRGQNVTFRCDPISEHNRLYWYRQTLGQGPEFLTYFQNEAQLEKSRLLSDRFSAERPKGSFSTLEIQRTEQGDSAMYLCASSPGLAVETQYFGPGTRLLVL.

V gene TRBV3-1 (or the pseudogene TRBV3-2) combines with J gene TRBJ1-6, with unresolved D. Trimming left V 2 bases short and J 9 bases short, with 11 bases between. The germline V gene has CDR1 LGHDT and CDR2 YNNKEL (reference sequence). The CDR3 runs 14 residues. DNA of the CDR3: TGTGCCAGCAGCCAACCCACTGGCGGTTCACCCCTCCACTTT. Translation: CASSQPTGGSPLHF.

J is TRBJ2-7 and V is TRBV5-1; 7 nucleotides align to TRBD1. The CDR3 extends over 16 amino acids. Trimming at V came to 4 bases and at J to 1 base, leaving 11 bases not matched to a gene. CDR1 SGHRS and CDR2 YFSETQ come from the germline V gene. Here the CDR3 reads CASSPEGALGSYEQYF. CDR3 bases: TGCGCCAGCAGCCCCGAGGGGGCCCTGGGGTCCTACGAGCAGTACTTC. Full variable domain (rest looked up from reference TRBV5-1 and TRBJ2-7): KAGVTQTPRYLIKTRGQQVTLSCSPISGHRSVSWYQQTPGQGLQFLFEYFSETQRNKGNFPGRFSGRQFSNSRSEMNVSTLELGDSALYLCASSPEGALGSYEQYFGPGTRLTVT.

The chain is built from TRBV2 and TRBJ1-1; perhaps TRBD1 as D (6 bases). V was clipped by 8 bases and J by 3 bases, with 10 bases between them. CDR3 length equals 12 residues. From germline, CDR1 is SNHLY and CDR2 FYNNEI. The CDR3 DNA follows: TGTGCCAGCTCCAGGGGCTACACTGAAGCTTTCTTT. Protein sequence: CASSRGYTEAFF.

This clone was recorded once. The chain has TRBV24-1 and TRBJ1-1, with TRBD1 identical over 8 bases. From germline, CDR1 is KGHDR and CDR2 SFDVKD. This CDR3 is built from 15 residues. V shed 4 bases and J 7 bases; nucleotides not matched to a gene: 10. The DNA for the CDR3 is TGTGCCACCAGTGAACCCTGGACAGGGTATAATGAAGCTTTCTTT. This sequence encodes CATSEPWTGYNEAFF.

The chain is built from TRBV27 and TRBJ1-5; a possible D gene is TRBD1 (6 bases). V was pared by 2 bases and J by 0 bases, with 11 bases between. The CDR3 sequence is 16 residues long. The germline V gene encodes CDR1 MNHEY and CDR2 SMNVEV (reference sequence). This chain's CDR3 is CASSLTTGNSNQPQHF. CDR3 nucleotides: TGTGCCAGCAGTTTAACCACAGGGAATAGCAATCAGCCCCAGCATTTT.

The chain combines TRBV27 with TRBJ1-1; D may be TRBD1 (5 bases). Germline CDR1 MNHEY, CDR2 SMNVEV (reference sequence). Trimming removed 3 bases at V and 7 bases at J, with 21 bases between. CDR3 length: 16 residues. The CDR3 DNA is TGTGCCAGCAGTTTTTCAGGGTATAGGTTAAGAAGTGAAGCTTTCTTT. This sequence encodes CASSFSGYRLRSEAFF.

The V call is TRBV5-1, the J call TRBJ1-5, with 7 bases aligning to TRBD1. Germline trimming cut 0 bases from V and 8 bases from J; bases unmatched to any gene: 8. The V gene's germline CDR1 is SGHRS and CDR2 YFSETQ. CDR3 length equals 15 residues. CDR3 residues: CASSLGGTALEPQHF. For the CDR3, the DNA is TGCGCCAGCAGCTTGGGAGGGACAGCCCTCGAGCCCCAGCATTTT.

The gene calls are TRBV6-5 and TRBJ2-4; D gene uncertain. The V and J ends lost 2 bases and 9 bases respectively, with 5 bases between them. The germline V gene has CDR1 MNHEY and CDR2 SVGAGI. The CDR3 has 11 residues. Here the CDR3 reads CASSYGRIQYF. As DNA, the CDR3 is TGTGCCAGCAGTTACGGGCGCATTCAGTACTTC.

In this sample, this clone turned up a few times. The genes are TRBV12-3 or TRBV12-4 and TRBJ2-3; possible D gene TRBD2, 5 bases. The V and J ends lost 3 bases and 3 bases respectively, with 7 bases between them. The CDR3 covers 13 residues. CDR3 residues: CASSFGVTDTQYF. As DNA, the CDR3 is TGTGCCAGCAGTTTCGGGGTTACAGATACGCAGTATTTT.

The chain joins TRBV19 to TRBJ1-5; 11 positions agree with TRBD1. This CDR3 contains 14 residues. Germline CDR1 is LNHDA and CDR2 is SQIVND (reference sequence). J gave up 7 bases and V 6 bases, and 5 bases lay outside the gene matches. DNA for the CDR3: TGTGCCAGTAGGGACAGGGGGCGCGCACAGCCCCAGCATTTT. Translating gives CASRDRGRAQPQHF.

The chain links TRBV20-1 to TRBJ1-5; D perhaps matches TRBD1 (6 bases). With 3 bases removed from V and 9 bases from J, the gap between germline ends came to 15 bases. Per the germline V gene, CDR1 is DFQATT and CDR2 is SNEGSKA (reference sequence). This CDR3 is 13 amino acids long. The CDR3 sequence is CSASIAGDSPQHF. CDR3 bases: TGCAGTGCTAGTATCGCAGGGGATTCGCCCCAGCATTTT.

This chain uses TRBV7-6 with TRBJ1-4; weak D call: TRBD1 (5 bases). This CDR3 is 15 amino acids long. Germline V gene sequence: CDR1 SGHVS, CDR2 FNYEAQ. V was cut by 0 bases and J by 6 bases, with 11 bases left in between. The chain's CDR3 is CASSLARGTDEKLFF. Here the CDR3 DNA reads TGTGCCAGCAGCTTAGCGCGGGGGACGGATGAAAAACTGTTTTTT.

The gene calls are TRBV7-2 and TRBJ1-6, with 8 bases matching TRBD1. The CDR3 spans 15 residues. The junction had 9 bases not matched to a gene; V was cut back by 5 bases and J by 9 bases. From germline, CDR1 is SGHTA and CDR2 FQGNSA. In nucleotides, the CDR3 is TGTGCCAGCAGCGGACAGGGTGAGGGTCGTTCACCCCTCCACTTT. Amino acids: CASSGQGEGRSPLHF.

The chain couples TRBV14 to TRBJ1-2; 9 positions agree with TRBD1. The CDR3 is 15 amino acids. Germline CDR1 SGHDN, CDR2 FVKESK. V gave up 6 bases and J gave up 2 bases; unmatched junction bases: 7. Here the CDR3 reads CASSPGTGTNYGYTF. In DNA form, the CDR3 reads TGTGCCAGCAGTCCCGGGACAGGGACCAACTATGGCTACACCTTC.

The V gene is TRBV3-1 (or the pseudogene TRBV3-2), the J gene TRBJ1-2; D might be TRBD1 (6 bases). This CDR3 contains 13 residues. Trimming took off 8 bases at V and 8 bases at J, with 18 bases between the two ends. Germline CDR1 reads LGHDT; CDR2 reads YNNKEL (reference sequence). This chain's CDR3 is CASEGGRGSGYTF. In nucleotides, the CDR3 is TGTGCCAGCGAGGGGGGGCGAGGTTCGGGCTACACCTTC.

The chain recombines TRBV7-8 with TRBJ1-2; 7 nucleotides match TRBD1. CDR3 size: 13 residues. J gave up 5 bases and V 5 bases, and 5 bases lay outside the gene matches. Germline V gives CDR1 SGHVS, CDR2 FQNEAQ. The CDR3 DNA reads as TGTGCCAGCAGCCTGGGACAGTCTTATGGCTACACCTTC. Its translation is CASSLGQSYGYTF.

J is TRBJ1-5 and V is TRBV15; D is unresolved. V dropped 0 bases and J dropped 0 bases, with 6 bases sitting between them. The CDR3 runs 15 residues. Germline CDR1 reads LNHNV; CDR2 reads YYDKDF (reference sequence). Written as DNA, the CDR3 is TGTGCCACCAGCAGAGATGGCCGTAGCAATCAGCCCCAGCATTTT. It encodes CATSRDGRSNQPQHF.

This clone was detected a few times. Within the sample, other DNA sequences also encode this same CDR3. The chain recombines TRBV5-4 with TRBJ1-2; 7 nucleotides match TRBD1. Trimming cost V 0 bases and J 6 bases; bases outside gene matches: 2. The germline V gene has CDR1 SGHNT and CDR2 YYREEE (reference sequence). There are 13 residues in the CDR3. Here the CDR3 DNA reads TGTGCCAGCAGCTTGGGGCAGGGGGATGGCTACACCTTC. Its protein is CASSLGQGDGYTF.

The chain uses TRBV19 and TRBJ1-5; 9 bases are a match to TRBD1. Germline V gives CDR1 LNHDA, CDR2 SQIVND (reference sequence). Losses at the gene ends were 4 bases for V and 6 bases for J; bases not matched to a gene: 10. The CDR3 has 16 amino acids. The CDR3 sequence is CASSTPQGAFAQPQHF. The CDR3 coding sequence is TGTGCCAGTAGTACGCCACAGGGGGCTTTCGCTCAGCCCCAGCATTTT.

The CDR3: CSVGGTGVYRVYNEQFF. CDR3 nucleotides: TGCAGCGTGGGAGGGACAGGGGTCTACCGGGTCTACAATGAGCAGTTCTTC. The chain combines TRBV29-1 with TRBJ2-1, with 10 bases aligning to TRBD1. This CDR3 is 17 amino acids long. Germline CDR1 is SQVTM and CDR2 is ANQGSEA. After removal of 6 bases from V and 3 bases from J, the junction contained 14 bases not matched to a gene.

The chain uses TRBV19 and TRBJ1-2, with D perhaps matching TRBD1 (6 bases). Trimming took 4 bases from V and 5 from J, leaving 20 bases between them. Looked up from germline, CDR1 is LNHDA and CDR2 is SQIVND (reference sequence). The CDR3 is 16 amino acids. The DNA for the CDR3 is TGTGCCAGTAGTACCATCCCCACGGGACAATTATATGGCTACACCTTC. As protein: CASSTIPTGQLYGYTF.

This clone was seen just once. The rearrangement joins TRBV28 to TRBJ1-2, with a possible D match to TRBD1 (5 bases). The V end was cut by 1 base, the J end by 5 bases, with 8 bases between. From germline, CDR1 is MDHEN and CDR2 SYDVKM. The CDR3 is 13 residues long. As DNA, the CDR3 is TGTGCCAGCAGTTTATTTGGGGGGTATGGCTACACCTTC. As protein: CASSLFGGYGYTF.

The rearrangement links TRBV7-3 to TRBJ2-2; D gene ambiguous. CDR3 length: 14 residues. V dropped 6 bases and J dropped 1 base, with 9 bases sitting between them. Germline values: CDR1 SGHTA, CDR2 FQGTGA. For the CDR3, the DNA is TGTGCCAGCAGATTGACACAGAACACCGGGGAGCTGTTTTTT. Its translation is CASRLTQNTGELFF.

J is TRBJ1-5 and V is TRBV7-6, with D possibly being TRBD1 (6 bases). The V gene's germline CDR1 is SGHVS and CDR2 FNYEAQ. The V end lost 7 bases, the J end lost 5 bases, and 15 bases lay between the germline ends. This CDR3 comprises 14 residues. CDR3 protein: CASTTGPGDQPQHF. CDR3 bases: TGTGCCAGCACCACGGGGCCAGGGGATCAGCCCCAGCATTTT.

The chain has TRBV7-9 and TRBJ2-1; 13 bases fit TRBD2. The junction had 10 bases not matched to a gene; V was cut back by 6 bases and J by 8 bases. This CDR3 has 16 amino acids. The germline gives CDR1 SEHNR, CDR2 FQNEAQ (reference sequence). CDR3 DNA sequence: TGTGCCAGCAGTTTTCGACTAGCGGGGGGCGGAGATGAGCAGTTCTTC. This codes for CASSFRLAGGGDEQFF. The full variable domain, rest sourced from reference TRBV7-9 and TRBJ2-1, is DTGVSQNPRHKITKRGQNVTFRCDPISEHNRLYWYRQTLGQGPEFLTYFQNEAQLEKSRLLSDRFSAERPKGSFSTLEIQRTEQGDSAMYLCASSFRLAGGGDEQFFGPGTRLTVL.